These T cell receptor beta chains were read from a single sample in a study of Graves' ophthalmopathy and Graves' hyperthyroidism. Each CDR3 protein is one row after TCRdb ran MiXCR on the multiplex PCR reads. The sample lists around 1.1 million distinct CDR3 sequences, roughly two fifths occurring once. The sample consisted of peripheral blood or thyroid tissue (not recorded which). All receptors come from an adult man with Graves' hyperthyroidism. Both conserved end residues are part of each CDR3. Each record gives: clone size, V gene, J gene, D gene, CDR3 DNA, CDR3 protein. A D gene is named only where the DNA matches it firmly. Rows give clone size only sometimes, using once, few, many, or a class for an expanded clone.

clone size: few
V gene: TRBV7-8
J gene: TRBJ1-6
D gene: TRBD1
CDR3 DNA: TGCGCCAGCAGTCGACAGGGGGCGAGCAATTCACCCCTCCACTTT
CDR3 protein: CASSRQGASNSPLHF

clone size: few
V gene: TRBV28
J gene: TRBJ2-5
D gene: TRBD2
CDR3 DNA: TGTGCCAGCAGGACCCGGGACTACTACATCCCTAAAGAGACCCAGTACTTC
CDR3 protein: CASRTRDYYIPKETQYF

clone size: many
V gene: TRBV29-1
J gene: TRBJ1-2
D gene: TRBD1
CDR3 DNA: TGCAGCGTCCACTCTACTCGGGACAGGGCTCGGGGAGGCTACACCTTC
CDR3 protein: CSVHSTRDRARGGYTF

clone size: NA
V gene: TRBV7-9
J gene: TRBJ1-4
D gene: NA
CDR3 DNA: TGTGCCAGCAGCACCCCGACAGCCAATTATAATGAAAAACTGTTTTTT
CDR3 protein: CASSTPTANYNEKLFF

clone size: few
V gene: TRBV20-1
J gene: TRBJ2-7
D gene: TRBD1
CDR3 DNA: TGCAGTGCCAGAACAGGGGGAATCGACGAGCAGTACTTC
CDR3 protein: CSARTGGIDEQYF

clone size: many
V gene: TRBV7-2
J gene: TRBJ1-1
D gene: TRBD1
CDR3 DNA: TGTGCCAGCAGCTTAGTTGGGACAGGGGTCGGGAACACTGAAGCTTTCTTT
CDR3 protein: CASSLVGTGVGNTEAFF

clone size: NA
V gene: TRBV29-1
J gene: TRBJ1-2
D gene: TRBD1
CDR3 DNA: TGCAGCGTTGCCCGCGGGACAGGGCCTTATGGCTACACCTTC
CDR3 protein: CSVARGTGPYGYTF

clone size: NA
V gene: TRBV19
J gene: TRBJ2-7
D gene: TRBD2
CDR3 DNA: TGTGCCAGTAGTTCGATCCGTCGGGGGACTAGCGGTACCTACGAGCAGTACTTC
CDR3 protein: CASSSIRRGTSGTYEQYF

clone size: NA
V gene: TRBV7-2
J gene: TRBJ1-5
D gene: TRBD1
CDR3 DNA: TGTGCCAGCAGCTCCGGGACAGGGCTTCAGCCCCAGCATTTT
CDR3 protein: CASSSGTGLQPQHF

clone size: few
V gene: TRBV4-2
J gene: TRBJ1-1
D gene: NA
CDR3 DNA: TGTGCCAGCAGCCAAGATGGGGGGTCGGGGAACACTGAAGCTTTCTTT
CDR3 protein: CASSQDGGSGNTEAFF

clone size: NA
V gene: TRBV7-2
J gene: TRBJ1-6
D gene: NA
CDR3 DNA: TGTGCCAGCAGCCCTTCGGCCGGCAATTCACCCCTCCACTTT
CDR3 protein: CASSPSAGNSPLHF

clone size: many
V gene: TRBV5-8
J gene: TRBJ1-1
D gene: NA
CDR3 DNA: TGTGCCAGCAGCTTGGGACCCAACAATGAAGCTTTCTTT
CDR3 protein: CASSLGPNNEAFF

clone size: NA
V gene: TRBV3-1
J gene: TRBJ1-2
D gene: TRBD1
CDR3 DNA: TGTGCCAGCAGCCAGGCGGACAGGGGCAACTATGGCTACACCTTC
CDR3 protein: CASSQADRGNYGYTF

clone size: few
V gene: TRBV5-1
J gene: TRBJ2-7
D gene: TRBD2
CDR3 DNA: TGCGCCAGCAGCTTAAGCGGGAGTTCTCACCTCGAGCAGTACTTC
CDR3 protein: CASSLSGSSHLEQYF

clone size: many
V gene: TRBV19
J gene: TRBJ2-6
D gene: NA
CDR3 DNA: TGTGCCAGTAGTACAACAGGCCCTGGGGCCAACGTCCTGACTTTC
CDR3 protein: CASSTTGPGANVLTF

clone size: NA
V gene: TRBV20-1
J gene: TRBJ2-7
D gene: NA
CDR3 DNA: TGCAGTGCTAGCCCGGATCCCTACGAGCAGTACTTC
CDR3 protein: CSASPDPYEQYF

clone size: many
V gene: TRBV11-2
J gene: TRBJ1-1
D gene: NA
CDR3 DNA: TGTGCCAGCAGCTTAGAGGTCGCTGAAGCTTTCTTT
CDR3 protein: CASSLEVAEAFF

clone size: NA
V gene: TRBV29-1
J gene: TRBJ1-5
D gene: NA
CDR3 DNA: TGCAGCGTTGGGGGCGAGGGTAGCGGCATCCAGCATTTT
CDR3 protein: CSVGGEGSGIQHF

clone size: many
V gene: TRBV12-3/TRBV12-4
J gene: TRBJ1-1
D gene: NA
CDR3 DNA: TGTGCCAGCACCCGAAGGGGTCTTGGACAACAGCTTACTGGAGCTTTCTTT
CDR3 protein: CASTRRGLGQQLTGAFF

clone size: many
V gene: TRBV7-8
J gene: TRBJ2-7
D gene: NA
CDR3 DNA: TGTGCCAGCAGGGCTTGGGGGACAACCTCCTACGAGCAGTACTTC
CDR3 protein: CASRAWGTTSYEQYF

clone size: once
V gene: TRBV7-2
J gene: TRBJ2-7
D gene: TRBD2
CDR3 DNA: TGTGCCAGCAGCTTGAAAGGGCTAGCGGGGGGGCAGTACTTC
CDR3 protein: CASSLKGLAGGQYF

clone size: NA
V gene: TRBV10-2
J gene: TRBJ1-1
D gene: NA
CDR3 DNA: TGCGCCAGCAGTGAGTCGAAGGCGCCGTACACTGAAGCTTTCTTT
CDR3 protein: CASSESKAPYTEAFF

clone size: few
V gene: TRBV11-2
J gene: TRBJ1-5
D gene: NA
CDR3 DNA: TGTGCCAGCAGCCCTGTCCAGGGAGACCAGCCCCAGCATTTT
CDR3 protein: CASSPVQGDQPQHF

clone size: few
V gene: TRBV6-6
J gene: TRBJ1-2
D gene: NA
CDR3 DNA: TGTGCCAGCAGCTCCCGGGGGCCCAACTACTATGGCTACACCTTC
CDR3 protein: CASSSRGPNYYGYTF

clone size: once
V gene: TRBV11-2
J gene: TRBJ2-7
D gene: NA
CDR3 DNA: TGTGCCAGCAGCCGATCGAGTTATAGCGAGCAGTACTTC
CDR3 protein: CASSRSSYSEQYF

clone size: many
V gene: TRBV4-1
J gene: TRBJ1-1
D gene: NA
CDR3 DNA: TGCGCCAGCAGCCAAGGGGTGACTCTGAACACTGAAGCTTTCTTT
CDR3 protein: CASSQGVTLNTEAFF

clone size: many
V gene: TRBV29-1
J gene: TRBJ1-2
D gene: NA
CDR3 DNA: TGCAGCGTCCCCGGGAAGAACTATGGCTACACCTTC
CDR3 protein: CSVPGKNYGYTF

clone size: many
V gene: TRBV7-8
J gene: TRBJ2-2
D gene: NA
CDR3 DNA: TGTGCCAGCAGCGAGGGGACGGCCACCGGGGAGCTGTTTTTT
CDR3 protein: CASSEGTATGELFF

clone size: few
V gene: TRBV29-1
J gene: TRBJ1-1
D gene: NA
CDR3 DNA: TGCAGCCGGAGACGACTGAACACTGAAGCTTTCTTT
CDR3 protein: CSRRRLNTEAFF

clone size: many
V gene: TRBV20-1
J gene: TRBJ1-6
D gene: TRBD1
CDR3 DNA: TGCAGTGCGCAGACAGGGGGGTCACCCCTCCACTTT
CDR3 protein: CSAQTGGSPLHF

clone size: NA
V gene: TRBV4-1
J gene: TRBJ1-5
D gene: NA
CDR3 DNA: TGCGCCAGCAGCCAAGAATTGGGAAACCCCCAGCATTTT
CDR3 protein: CASSQELGNPQHF

clone size: many
V gene: TRBV7-8
J gene: TRBJ1-1
D gene: NA
CDR3 DNA: TGTGCCAGCAGCTCCGGGCGCCGGAACACTGAAGCTTTCTTT
CDR3 protein: CASSSGRRNTEAFF

clone size: NA
V gene: TRBV10-3
J gene: TRBJ2-7
D gene: TRBD2
CDR3 DNA: TGTGCCAGCTGCCCGTGGACTAGCCACCAGGACGAGCAGTACTTC
CDR3 protein: CASCPWTSHQDEQYF

clone size: many
V gene: TRBV7-8
J gene: TRBJ1-3
D gene: TRBD1
CDR3 DNA: TGTGCCAGCAGCTACCAACCCACAGGGGATAGGTACTCTGGAAACACCATATATTTT
CDR3 protein: CASSYQPTGDRYSGNTIYF

clone size: NA
V gene: TRBV10-3
J gene: TRBJ1-4
D gene: NA
CDR3 DNA: TGTGCCATCGGACGGGGTGAAAAACTGTTTTTT
CDR3 protein: CAIGRGEKLFF

clone size: few
V gene: TRBV28
J gene: TRBJ2-7
D gene: NA
CDR3 DNA: TGTGCCAGCAGTGACAGCCGGGACTTCTACGAGCAGTACTTC
CDR3 protein: CASSDSRDFYEQYF

clone size: NA
V gene: TRBV20-1
J gene: TRBJ2-7
D gene: NA
CDR3 DNA: TGCAGTGCCCTAGGGACGGTGAGCTCCTACGAGCAGTACTTC
CDR3 protein: CSALGTVSSYEQYF

clone size: many
V gene: TRBV5-1
J gene: TRBJ1-1
D gene: NA
CDR3 DNA: TGCGCCAGCAGACCACCGGGACAATTGAACACTGAAGCTTTCTTT
CDR3 protein: CASRPPGQLNTEAFF

clone size: few
V gene: TRBV6-5
J gene: TRBJ2-2
D gene: NA
CDR3 DNA: TGTGCCAGCACCTACCGGGGACGGGAGTGGTACACCGGGGAGCTGTTTTTT
CDR3 protein: CASTYRGREWYTGELFF

clone size: NA
V gene: TRBV15
J gene: TRBJ1-5
D gene: NA
CDR3 DNA: TGTGCCACCGGTAGCCATAAGACAGGCAATCAGCCCCAGCATTTT
CDR3 protein: CATGSHKTGNQPQHF

clone size: many
V gene: TRBV10-3
J gene: TRBJ2-7
D gene: TRBD2
CDR3 DNA: TGTGCCATCAGTGGGACTAGCGGAGGTGGGGGATCCTACGAGCAGTACTTC
CDR3 protein: CAISGTSGGGGSYEQYF

clone size: NA
V gene: TRBV25-1
J gene: TRBJ1-6
D gene: TRBD1
CDR3 DNA: TGTGCCAGCAGTGATCCCGCAGGGGGCGAGTACTCACCCCTCCACTTT
CDR3 protein: CASSDPAGGEYSPLHF

clone size: many
V gene: TRBV5-1
J gene: TRBJ1-2
D gene: TRBD1
CDR3 DNA: TGCGCCAGCAGCCCGGGACAGCCTACCATTTGGTACTATGGCTACACCTTC
CDR3 protein: CASSPGQPTIWYYGYTF

clone size: NA
V gene: TRBV2
J gene: TRBJ2-5
D gene: TRBD2
CDR3 DNA: TGTGCCAGCAGAATAAGCGGGCAGCGGGGGTCGGAGACCCAGTACTTC
CDR3 protein: CASRISGQRGSETQYF

clone size: many
V gene: TRBV5-5
J gene: TRBJ2-7
D gene: NA
CDR3 DNA: TGTGCCAGCAGCTTGGCACAGCCGCACGAGCAGTACTTC
CDR3 protein: CASSLAQPHEQYF

clone size: many
V gene: TRBV9
J gene: TRBJ1-5
D gene: TRBD1
CDR3 DNA: TGTGCCAGCAGCGTGGGAGACAGGGTTCATCAGCCCCAGCATTTT
CDR3 protein: CASSVGDRVHQPQHF

clone size: few
V gene: TRBV5-1
J gene: TRBJ2-2
D gene: NA
CDR3 DNA: TGCGCCAGCAGAGCAGCGAACACCGGGGAGCTGTTTTTT
CDR3 protein: CASRAANTGELFF

clone size: NA
V gene: TRBV7-2
J gene: TRBJ2-7
D gene: TRBD1
CDR3 DNA: TGTGCCAGCAGCACCCGGACAGGGGCCGTACTCTTGGAGTACTTC
CDR3 protein: CASSTRTGAVLLEYF

clone size: NA
V gene: TRBV10-2
J gene: TRBJ2-7
D gene: NA
CDR3 DNA: TGCGCCAGGGGCAGGGAAGACTCCTACGAGCAGTACTTC
CDR3 protein: CARGREDSYEQYF

clone size: few
V gene: TRBV5-1
J gene: TRBJ2-7
D gene: NA
CDR3 DNA: TGCGCCAGCGGCATTACCCCGGGTTCAACCTACGAGCAGTACTTC
CDR3 protein: CASGITPGSTYEQYF